A single sample is the source of the 21 T cell receptor beta chains below, sequenced in a study of shared clonotypes between healthy human individuals (dated by TCRdb to the early 2020s). Library preparation used the immunoSEQ multiplex PCR assay. Drawn from immuneACCESS, this table holds only the in-frame rearrangements with V and J called that TCRdb kept. Clones are partly lost; checked studies trace under half to an unresolved V gene and leave the rest unexplained. Present in this sample are under 1 million clones, almost 95% of which were seen just once. Around 24% of the sample comes from the top ten. CD8 naive samples were CD45RO-negative cells positively selected for CCR7, giving a CD45RA+CCR7+ population that excluded TemRA cells. The sequencing input was naive CD8+ T cells sorted from blood. The meaning of the sample's cell subset or site label: CD45RA+CCR7+. All receptors derive from a man aged 25-40 years in good health.

To note about this clone: At one of its ends the junction is not consistent with the germline gene, which may arise from a read error. Other DNA sequences in the same sample also yield this CDR3. V gene TRBV29-1 combines with J gene TRBJ2-1; 9 positions agree with TRBD2. Germline assignment: CDR1 SQVTM and CDR2 ANQGSEA. The CDR3 extends over 16 amino acids. CDR3 coding DNA: TGCAGCGTTGCCCCCCGTGCGGGAGGGACCTATAATGAGCAGTTCTTC. Translating it yields CSVAPRAGGTYNEQFF.

This clone has just a few counts. Other nucleotide sequences in the sample specify the same CDR3. The chain combines TRBV9 with TRBJ2-1; D uncertain. The V and J ends lost 1 base and 6 bases respectively, with 2 bases between them. The CDR3 extends over 11 amino acids. Per the germline V gene, CDR1 is SGDLS and CDR2 is YYNGEE. The CDR3 region is CASSVSNEQFF. DNA of the CDR3: TGTGCCAGCAGCGTAAGCAATGAGCAGTTCTTC.

A word on this clone: Other nucleotide sequences from this sample produce the same CDR3. This sequence joins TRBV10-3 and TRBJ2-7; 8 nucleotides agree with TRBD2. The V segment lost 2 bases and the J segment 0 bases; nucleotides outside the gene matches: 0. Germline V lookup: CDR1 ENHRY, CDR2 SYGVKD. The CDR3 contains 14 residues. The CDR3 DNA reads TGTGCCATCAGTGAGAGCGGGAGCTCCTACGAGCAGTACTTC. Its protein product is CAISESGSSYEQYF.

With regard to this clone: The same CDR3 also results from other DNA sequences found in this sample. The rearrangement uses TRBV5-1 and TRBJ2-3; perhaps TRBD2 as D (6 bases). V was shortened by 3 bases and J by 3 bases, with 17 bases between the two germline ends. The CDR3 runs 16 residues. Germline V gives CDR1 SGHRS, CDR2 YFSETQ. The CDR3 protein is CASSWGTDRRTDTQYF. The CDR3 nucleotides are TGCGCCAGCAGCTGGGGGACTGATCGGCGGACAGATACGCAGTATTTT.

The CDR3 bases are TGTGCCAGCAGACAAGCGGGGAGCTCCTACAATGAGCAGTTCTTC. Its protein is CASRQAGSSYNEQFF. The rearrangement links TRBV28 to TRBJ2-1, with 7 bases identical to TRBD2. V shed 6 bases, J shed 0 bases, and the junction held 5 bases outside the gene matches. The CDR3 runs 15 residues. Per the germline V gene, CDR1 is MDHEN and CDR2 is SYDVKM.

V is TRBV2 and J is TRBJ2-1; TRBD2 might be the D (6 bases). This CDR3 has 17 amino acids. Germline-derived CDR1 and CDR2 are SNHLY and FYNNEI. Trimming left V 3 bases short and J 0 bases short, with 15 bases between. The CDR3 DNA follows: TGTGCCAGCAGTGAGGGGGGTCTAATCAGCTCCTACAATGAGCAGTTCTTC. Residues: CASSEGGLISSYNEQFF.

The rearrangement joins TRBV15 to TRBJ2-7; 10 bases agree with TRBD1. Germline loops: CDR1 LNHNV, CDR2 YYDKDF (reference sequence). The CDR3 consists of 16 residues. J lost 6 bases, V lost 1 base, and 9 bases had no gene match. The CDR3 loop reads CATSRALQDRGSEQYF. The CDR3 DNA reads as TGTGCCACCAGCAGAGCGCTACAGGACAGGGGGTCCGAGCAGTACTTC.

The gene calls are TRBV27 and TRBJ1-1, with D hard to call. This CDR3 contains 14 residues. Between the trimmed V and J ends, which lost 6 bases and 6 bases, there was a span of 17 bases. Per the germline V gene, CDR1 is MNHEY and CDR2 is SMNVEV (reference sequence). The CDR3 protein is CASRKGQSLSEAFF. The CDR3 nucleotides are TGTGCCAGCAGAAAGGGCCAGTCTTTGTCTGAAGCTTTCTTT.

The chain joins TRBV7-9 to TRBJ2-7; no clear D gene. Germline-derived CDR1 and CDR2 are SEHNR and FQNEAQ (reference sequence). V lost 3 bases to trimming and J lost 5 bases, with 8 bases between them. CDR3 size: 12 residues. The CDR3 sequence is CASSFTANEQYF. Written as DNA, the CDR3 is TGTGCCAGCAGCTTTACTGCTAACGAGCAGTACTTC.

The V and J genes are TRBV7-9 and TRBJ2-7; no reliable D call. Germline values: CDR1 SEHNR, CDR2 FQNEAQ (reference sequence). Trimming removed 4 bases from V and 7 bases from J, with 11 bases in between. The CDR3 extends over 12 amino acids. CDR3 coding DNA: TGTGCCAGCAGCTCAACCCTACGAGAGCAGTACTTC. Protein product: CASSSTLREQYF. Full variable domain (missing parts from reference TRBV7-9 and TRBJ2-7): DTGVSQNPRHKITKRGQNVTFRCDPISEHNRLYWYRQTLGQGPEFLTYFQNEAQLEKSRLLSDRFSAERPKGSFSTLEIQRTEQGDSAMYLCASSSTLREQYFGPGTRLTVT.

The J gene is TRBJ2-1, the V gene TRBV9, with no clear D. Trimming pared 4 bases from V and 0 bases from J, leaving 11 bases between. Germline V gene data show CDR1 as SGDLS and CDR2 as YYNGEE. The CDR3 contains 15 residues. The CDR3 is CASSPDLSSYNEQFF. In DNA form, the CDR3 reads TGTGCCAGCAGCCCCGATTTGAGCTCCTACAATGAGCAGTTCTTC.

The rearrangement uses TRBV13 and TRBJ1-2; 8 bases line up with TRBD1. Germline values: CDR1 PRHDT, CDR2 FYEKMQ (reference sequence). The ends lost 0 bases at V and 6 bases at J; junction bases unmatched: 3. The CDR3 totals 14 residues. In nucleotides, the CDR3 is TGTGCCAGCAGCTTAGGACAACAGGGGGATGGCTACACCTTC. Translated, it gives CASSLGQQGDGYTF. The full variable domain, completed using reference TRBV13 and TRBJ1-2, is AAGVIQSPRHLIKEKRETATLKCYPIPRHDTVYWYQQGPGQDPQFLISFYEKMQSDKGSIPDRFSAQQFSDYHSELNMSSLELGDSALYFCASSLGQQGDGYTFGSGTRLTVV.

The gene calls are TRBV29-1 and TRBJ2-7; 7 nucleotides align to TRBD1. V was pared by 6 bases and J by 1 base, with 9 bases of the junction left unmatched. The V gene's germline CDR1 is SQVTM and CDR2 ANQGSEA. The CDR3 extends over 14 amino acids. In DNA, the CDR3 is TGCAGCGTGGCCCAGGGGGAGCGGTCCTACGAGCAGTACTTC. Its translation is CSVAQGERSYEQYF.

This clone occurred once. CDR3 sequence: CASSVDRGRALDEQFF. CDR3 nucleotide sequence: TGTGCCAGCAGCGTAGACCGCGGGAGGGCCCTGGATGAGCAGTTCTTC. V is TRBV9 and J is TRBJ2-1, with TRBD2 matching 9 bases. V lost 0 bases and J lost 8; bases outside the gene matches: 9. The CDR3 covers 16 residues. CDR1 is SGDLS and CDR2 is YYNGEE in the germline V gene. The full variable domain, with the rest looked up from reference TRBV9 and TRBJ2-1, is DSGVTQTPKHLITATGQRVTLRCSPRSGDLSVYWYQQSLDQGLQFLIQYYNGEERAKGNILERFSAQQFPDLHSELNLSSLELGDSALYFCASSVDRGRALDEQFFGPGTRLTVL.

The chain is built from TRBV7-9 and TRBJ1-4; TRBD1 might be the D (6 bases). Germline V lookup: CDR1 SEHNR, CDR2 FQNEAQ (reference sequence). V lost 5 bases to trimming and J lost 7 bases, with 17 bases between them. The CDR3 is 15 amino acids. CDR3 region: CASSLKGEWAEKLFF. The CDR3 DNA reads as TGTGCCAGCAGCCTAAAGGGGGAGTGGGCTGAAAAACTGTTTTTT. Based on the CDR3 plus reference TRBV7-9 and TRBJ1-4, the full variable domain is DTGVSQNPRHKITKRGQNVTFRCDPISEHNRLYWYRQTLGQGPEFLTYFQNEAQLEKSRLLSDRFSAERPKGSFSTLEIQRTEQGDSAMYLCASSLKGEWAEKLFFGSGTQLSVL.

The rearrangement links TRBV6-6 to TRBJ2-5; possibly TRBD1 for D (5 bases). The CDR3 totals 14 residues. V lost 7 bases, J lost 1 base, and 13 bases lay in between. Germline V lookup: CDR1 MNHNY, CDR2 SVGAGI (reference sequence). CDR3 DNA sequence: TGTGCCAGCAACCACCAGGGCGGCCAAGAGACCCAGTACTTC. The encoded protein is CASNHQGGQETQYF.

The gene calls are TRBV7-9 and TRBJ2-7, with D possibly TRBD1 on 5 matching bases. Trimming removed 4 bases from V and 5 bases from J, with 15 bases in between. Germline-derived CDR1 and CDR2 are SEHNR and FQNEAQ (reference sequence). The CDR3 consists of 14 residues. CDR3 protein: CASSSQDNTNEQYF. CDR3 bases: TGTGCCAGCAGCTCTCAGGACAATACGAACGAGCAGTACTTC.

The chain has TRBV9 and TRBJ2-2; tentative D call: TRBD2 (6 bases). Germline V gives CDR1 SGDLS, CDR2 YYNGEE. V was cut by 3 bases and J by 3 bases, with 12 bases left in between. The CDR3 runs to 15 residues. DNA for the CDR3: TGTGCCAGCAGCGACGGGGAGGTCGACACCGGGGAGCTGTTTTTT. Translated, it gives CASSDGEVDTGELFF.

The chain recombines TRBV7-9 with TRBJ2-2; 7 bases map to TRBD2. The germline CDR1 and CDR2 sequences are SEHNR and FQNEAQ (reference sequence). CDR3 size: 16 residues. V was clipped by 5 bases and J by 1 base; unmatched bases: 7. The CDR3 spells CASSPAGVWNTGELFF. The CDR3 DNA reads as TGTGCCAGCAGCCCGGCGGGGGTATGGAACACCGGGGAGCTGTTTTTT. The complete variable domain, with remaining parts taken from reference TRBV7-9 and TRBJ2-2, reads DTGVSQNPRHKITKRGQNVTFRCDPISEHNRLYWYRQTLGQGPEFLTYFQNEAQLEKSRLLSDRFSAERPKGSFSTLEIQRTEQGDSAMYLCASSPAGVWNTGELFFGEGSRLTVL.

The chain employs TRBV7-8 and TRBJ2-3; D tentatively reads TRBD1 or TRBD2 (6 bases each). CDR3 length equals 16 residues. The germline CDR1 and CDR2 sequences are SGHVS and FQNEAQ. The V end was cut by 5 bases, the J end by 0 bases, with 15 bases between. Here the CDR3 reads CASSRRGELSTDTQYF. In nucleotides, the CDR3 is TGTGCCAGCAGCCGAAGGGGGGAACTTAGCACAGATACGCAGTATTTT. The full variable domain, completed using reference TRBV7-8 and TRBJ2-3, is GAGVSQSPRYKVAKRGQDVALRCDPISGHVSLFWYQQALGQGPEFLTYFQNEAQLDKSGLPSDRFFAERPEGSVSTLKIQRTQQEDSAVYLCASSRRGELSTDTQYFGPGTRLTVL.

The chain links TRBV10-3 to TRBJ2-3; D remains ambiguous. Germline values: CDR1 ENHRY, CDR2 SYGVKD. This CDR3 is built from 15 residues. Trimming left V 3 bases short and J 2 bases short, with 12 bases between. The CDR3 sequence: CAISEMTPTTDTQYF. The CDR3 DNA follows: TGTGCCATCAGTGAAATGACTCCCACCACAGATACGCAGTATTTT.